This record covers a single T cell receptor beta chain. The assay was immunoSEQ multiplex PCR, and TCRdb's table has in-frame clones only and misses some. Among hundreds of thousands of clones, roughly 84% were seen once, and the ten largest hold around 18%. With V trimmed by 4 bases and J by 3 bases, 3 bases remained unmatched. The CDR3 is made up of 15 amino acids. In germline, CDR1 is SGHNT, CDR2 YENEEA. This sample was taken from a study of blood T cell repertoires in COVID-19. V and J are TRBV11-3 and TRBJ1-3; the match to TRBD1 covers 10 bases. This sequence originates from a woman older than 75 with active or convalescent COVID-19. The sequencing input was peripheral blood. CDR3 DNA sequence: TGTGCCAGCAGCTCCGGGACAGGGGTTGGAAACACCATATATTTT. Amino acid sequence: CASSSGTGVGNTIYF.